These T cell receptor beta chains were read from a single sample in a study of early T cells in non-severe SARS-CoV-2 infection. TCRdb reprocessed the 5' RACE reads via MiXCR and lists one record per CDR3 protein. Of 50,000 to 70,000 distinct CDR3 sequences in the sample, more than 5.5% were seen once. The sample here was whole blood, taken at baseline. These receptors were obtained from an adult who was a healthcare worker with PCR-confirmed SARS-CoV-2 infection or an uninfected control (not recorded which). The CDR3 runs from the conserved cysteine through the conserved F or W. D genes are given only for firm matches. Size is stated for part of the rows, as once, few or many counts, or as a class when the clone is expanded.

d_call	v_call	clone_size	j_call	cdr3_nt	cdr3_aa
-	TRBV12-3/TRBV12-4	many	TRBJ2-7	TGTGCCAGCAGTTTACAGCCAGATTTGAGCTCCTACGAGCAGTACTTC	CASSLQPDLSSYEQYF
TRBD1	TRBV20-1	few	TRBJ1-6	TGCAGTGCTAGTCCGGCAGGGGGCGTCGTAAATTCACCCCTCCACTTT	CSASPAGGVVNSPLHF
-	TRBV19	many	TRBJ1-1	TGTGCCAGTAGTTTCGAAATGAACACTGAAGCTTTCTTT	CASSFEMNTEAFF
TRBD2	TRBV28	many	TRBJ2-3	TGTGCCAGCAGTTTTGGAGGGAGGGCCAGAGCAGATACGCAGTATTTT	CASSFGGRARADTQYF
-	TRBV7-2	-	TRBJ2-7	TGTGCCAGCAGCTCCAGCCAGACATGGGCCTCCTACGAGCAGTACTTC	CASSSSQTWASYEQYF
-	TRBV20-1	-	TRBJ2-1	TGCAGTGCTAGGGCGGGGGCTTTATACAATGAGCAGTTCTTC	CSARAGALYNEQFF
-	TRBV18	few	TRBJ2-1	TGTGCCAGCTCGGCAGGGTCCTACAATGAGCAGTTCTTC	CASSAGSYNEQFF
-	TRBV28	many	TRBJ2-3	TGTGCCATTGATAGACAGCGTAGCACAGATACGCAGTATTTT	CAIDRQRSTDTQYF
TRBD1	TRBV11-2	few	TRBJ2-7	TGTGCCAGCGACAAGACAGGGAGCTCCTACGAGCAGTACTTC	CASDKTGSSYEQYF
TRBD2	TRBV6-5	many	TRBJ2-1	TGTGCCAGCAGTTATACCTCACTAGCGGGAGGCTCCTACAATGAGCAGTTCTTC	CASSYTSLAGGSYNEQFF
TRBD2	TRBV14	many	TRBJ2-5	TGTGCCAGCAGCCGTATGGCGGGAGCTCGGGAGACCCAGTACTTC	CASSRMAGARETQYF
-	TRBV6-2/TRBV6-3	few	TRBJ2-1	TGTGCCAGCAGTTATCCGGCTAGCTCAGTGAATGAGCAGTTCTTC	CASSYPASSVNEQFF
TRBD1	TRBV20-1	many	TRBJ1-1	TGCAGTGCTACAGGGGGCGATTCGAACACTGAAGCTTTCTTT	CSATGGDSNTEAFF
-	TRBV3-1	few	TRBJ2-7	TGTGCCAGCAGCTTGACCGGGACCCCTTTCGAGGAGCAGTACTTC	CASSLTGTPFEEQYF
TRBD2	TRBV4-2	many	TRBJ2-7	TGTGCCAGCAGCCAAGCGGGCGGGAGACTTTACTACGAGCAGTACTTC	CASSQAGGRLYYEQYF
TRBD2	TRBV27	many	TRBJ2-6	TGTGCCAGCAGTTCGCATCGGGGCGGGAGAAGCTCTGGGGCCAACGTCCTGACTTTC	CASSSHRGGRSSGANVLTF
TRBD1	TRBV20-1	-	TRBJ2-1	TGCAGTGGGATCGGCAGGGGGTTCAATGAGCAGTTCTTC	CSGIGRGFNEQFF
TRBD2	TRBV20-1	many	TRBJ2-7	TGCAGTGTCTCGCGCCGGGGAGGGAGCTACGAGCAGTACTTC	CSVSRRGGSYEQYF
TRBD2	TRBV3-1	few	TRBJ2-1	TGTGCCAGCAGCCAAGAAGCGGGAGGACTGGTCAATGAGCAGTTCTTC	CASSQEAGGLVNEQFF
-	TRBV7-9	many	TRBJ1-2	TGTGCCAGCAGCACGGACAGCTATGGCTACACCTTC	CASSTDSYGYTF
TRBD1	TRBV20-1	many	TRBJ2-7	TGCAGTGCTAGAGTTGTAACCGGGACAGGGGTTCGGTCCATCTACGAGCAGTACTTC	CSARVVTGTGVRSIYEQYF
-	TRBV7-2	many	TRBJ1-5	TGTGCCAGCAGCCGACGGGATCAGCCCCAGCATTTT	CASSRRDQPQHF
-	TRBV20-1	many	TRBJ1-6	TGCAGTGCTGGTGGAGGGGGGTTAAATTCACCCCTCCACTTT	CSAGGGGLNSPLHF
TRBD2	TRBV6-5	few	TRBJ2-2	TGTGCCAGCAGCTACGCCGCGGGAGGAAGCACCGGGGAGCTGTTTTTT	CASSYAAGGSTGELFF
-	TRBV6-2/TRBV6-3	-	TRBJ2-7	TGTGCCAGCAGGCCCACAGGGTTCCCCTACGAGCAGTACTTC	CASRPTGFPYEQYF
TRBD1	TRBV24-1	many	TRBJ1-2	TGTGCCACCAGTGATTCCGGGACAGGGGGACGGGGCTACACCTTC	CATSDSGTGGRGYTF
-	TRBV28	few	TRBJ2-7	TGTGCCAGCAGTTTTTGGGTACCCCCAGAGCAGTACTTC	CASSFWVPPEQYF
-	TRBV20-1	-	TRBJ2-2	TGCAGTGCTGGTCTTGTCTCGAACACCGGGGAGCTGTTTTTT	CSAGLVSNTGELFF
-	TRBV20-1	few	TRBJ2-7	TGCAGTGCTAGAGCACGACTAGGGTACGAGCAGTACTTC	CSARARLGYEQYF
-	TRBV10-3	few	TRBJ2-5	TGTGCCACCTCGAGGTTCTCGGGAGCAGGAACAACCCAGTACTTC	CATSRFSGAGTTQYF
TRBD2	TRBV27	many	TRBJ2-5	TGTGCCAGCAGAAGACTAGCGGGTACTCGGGAGACCCAGTACTTC	CASRRLAGTRETQYF
TRBD1	TRBV5-6	-	TRBJ1-1	TGTGCCAGCAGCTCTGGACAGGGCGACTTGCCCTTTGAAGCTTTCTTT	CASSSGQGDLPFEAFF
TRBD1	TRBV5-4	many	TRBJ1-1	TGTGCCAGCAGCTTGTTTCGGACAGGGAACACTGAAGCTTTCTTT	CASSLFRTGNTEAFF
TRBD2	TRBV28	-	TRBJ2-5	TGTGCCAGCAGTCGCGGACTAGCGGTTATTAAAGAGACCCAGTACTTC	CASSRGLAVIKETQYF
TRBD1	TRBV6-5	many	TRBJ2-6	TGTGCCAGCAGTCTTATGGGACAGCGTTTTCCGTCCGGGGCCAACGTCCTGACTTTC	CASSLMGQRFPSGANVLTF
-	TRBV10-3	many	TRBJ2-7	TGTGCCATCAGTCATGGACAGCAGCAGTACGAGCAGTACTTC	CAISHGQQQYEQYF
TRBD2	TRBV19	-	TRBJ2-7	TGTGCCAGTAGTATAGGTACTAGCGGGACCGCCTACGAGCAGTACTTC	CASSIGTSGTAYEQYF
-	TRBV3-1	-	TRBJ1-2	TGTGCCAGCAGCCAGCGAGGACAGATCTATGGCTACACCTTC	CASSQRGQIYGYTF
-	TRBV14	many	TRBJ1-2	TGTGCCAGCAGCCAAGAGGCACAGTTGTTTCTCTATGGCTACACCTTC	CASSQEAQLFLYGYTF
-	TRBV20-1	many	TRBJ2-1	TGCAGTGCTAGAGATCCAGCGAGGGGCTCCTACAATGAGCAGTTCTTC	CSARDPARGSYNEQFF